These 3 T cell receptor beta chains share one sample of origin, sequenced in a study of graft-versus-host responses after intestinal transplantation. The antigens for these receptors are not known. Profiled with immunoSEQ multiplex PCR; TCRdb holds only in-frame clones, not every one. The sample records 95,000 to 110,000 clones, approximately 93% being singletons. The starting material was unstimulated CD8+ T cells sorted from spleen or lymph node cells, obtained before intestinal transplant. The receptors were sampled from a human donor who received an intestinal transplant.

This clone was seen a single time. DNA for the CDR3: TGTGCCAGCAGCTTCCGTGGTGAGCAGTTCTTC. This encodes CASSFRGEQFF. The J gene is TRBJ2-1, the V gene TRBV5-6; D gene ambiguous. V was clipped by 2 bases and J by 9 bases, with 6 bases between them. The germline CDR1 and CDR2 sequences are SGHDT and YYEEEE. The CDR3 spans 11 residues. The complete variable domain, with remaining parts taken from reference TRBV5-6 and TRBJ2-1, reads DAGVTQSPTHLIKTRGQQVTLRCSPKSGHDTVSWYQQALGQGPQFIFQYYEEEERQRGNFPDRFSGHQFPNYSSELNVNALLLGDSALYLCASSFRGEQFFGPGTRLTVL.

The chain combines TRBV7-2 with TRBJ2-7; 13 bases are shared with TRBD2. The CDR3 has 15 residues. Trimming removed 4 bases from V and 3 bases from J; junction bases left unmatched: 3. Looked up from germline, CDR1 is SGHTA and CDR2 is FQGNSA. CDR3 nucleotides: TGTGCCAGCAGCTGGACTAGCGGGGGCTTCTACGAGCAGTACTTC. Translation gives CASSWTSGGFYEQYF.

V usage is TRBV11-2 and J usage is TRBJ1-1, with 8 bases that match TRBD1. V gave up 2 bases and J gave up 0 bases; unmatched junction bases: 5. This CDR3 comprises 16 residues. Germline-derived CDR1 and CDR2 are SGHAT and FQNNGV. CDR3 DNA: TGTGCCAGCAGCTTATGGAGGACAGGGATGAACACTGAAGCTTTCTTT. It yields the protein CASSLWRTGMNTEAFF.